This TCR beta chain was observed in a study of Graves' ophthalmopathy and Graves' hyperthyroidism. The study's findings and limits: From stable hyperthyroidism, ophthalmopathy was separated by a 13-signature model with 85% to 90% sensitivity and 75% to 84% specificity. Forecasting of ophthalmopathy progression by the model achieved around 71% sensitivity and about 77% specificity.

Exclusion applied to patients with other autoimmune diseases, uncontrolled infections, pregnancy or lactation. Clinical symptoms, serum thyroxine, TRAb, thyroid ultrasound and orbital computed tomography determined diagnosis. Unmatched junction bases numbered 10, after V lost 3 bases and J lost 6 bases. Germline CDR1 and CDR2: LNHNV and YYDKDF (reference sequence). CDR3 length: 16 residues. Amplification from RNA transcripts yielded the TCR beta CDR3 regions. In the first round, RT-PCR was carried out with HTBI primers, and a multiplex PCR formed the second round. A single record per CDR3 protein comes from TCRdb applying MiXCR to the multiplex PCR reads. The sample contains approximately 1.2 million distinct CDR3 sequences, about 38% of which appear only once. For this clonotype: Its antigen is unknown.

This TCR was sampled from an adult man with Graves' hyperthyroidism. Sequencing was performed on peripheral blood or thyroid tissue (not recorded which). This chain connects TRBV15 to TRBJ2-7, with 11 nucleotides matching TRBD1. The CDR3 loop is CATSSRVGQGGAEQYF. The CDR3 region has the DNA TGTGCCACCAGCAGCAGAGTGGGACAGGGGGGGGCCGAGCAGTACTTC.